Presented here are 9 T cell receptor beta chains from one specimen sequenced in a study of PD-1 blockade in classical Hodgkin lymphoma. The time point was: cycle 4 day 1 (C4D1), after 6 weeks of nivolumab. Following autologous stem cell transplantation, relapse occurred in every patient, and exposure to brentuximab vedotin varied. Measured with immunoSEQ multiplex PCR; TCRdb has only the in-frame clones, and not every one. The sample holds tens of thousands of clones, approximately 80% seen once. The specimen comprised peripheral blood mononuclear cells (PBMCs), sampled before the fourth cycle of nivolumab. These receptors all stem from a human donor with classical Hodgkin lymphoma.

This clone was detected a few times. The chain joins TRBV5-1 to TRBJ1-1; TRBD1 is a possible D gene (5 bases). The ends were cut back, 3 bases at V and 0 bases at J, with 15 bases in the middle. This CDR3 is built from 16 residues. CDR1 and CDR2 from the germline V gene are SGHRS and YFSETQ. The CDR3 nucleotides read TGCGCCAGCAGCTCGCGGGACCCGCGATTGAACACTGAAGCTTTCTTT. Protein: CASSSRDPRLNTEAFF. Together with reference TRBV5-1 and TRBJ1-1, the CDR3 gives the full variable domain: KAGVTQTPRYLIKTRGQQVTLSCSPISGHRSVSWYQQTPGQGLQFLFEYFSETQRNKGNFPGRFSGRQFSNSRSEMNVSTLELGDSALYLCASSSRDPRLNTEAFFGQGTRLTVV.

This rearrangement joins TRBV9 to TRBJ2-7; 10 bases are a match to TRBD2. The CDR3 is 14 residues long. J gave up 4 bases and V 3 bases, and 4 bases lay outside the gene matches. Germline V CDR1 and CDR2: SGDLS, YYNGEE. The CDR3 sequence: CASSASGRTYEQYF. The CDR3 region has the DNA TGTGCCAGCAGCGCTAGCGGGAGAACATACGAGCAGTACTTC. Full variable domain (missing parts from reference TRBV9 and TRBJ2-7): DSGVTQTPKHLITATGQRVTLRCSPRSGDLSVYWYQQSLDQGLQFLIQYYNGEERAKGNILERFSAQQFPDLHSELNLSSLELGDSALYFCASSASGRTYEQYFGPGTRLTVT.

This clone appeared many times. The chain is built from TRBV4-2 and TRBJ2-5, with TRBD1 matching over 8 bases. The V segment lost 2 bases and the J segment 4 bases; nucleotides outside the gene matches: 3. Germline V lookup: CDR1 LGHNA, CDR2 YNFKEQ. CDR3 length: 14 residues. CDR3 sequence: CASSQQGALETQYF. The CDR3 nucleotides read TGTGCCAGCAGCCAACAGGGGGCACTAGAGACCCAGTACTTC.

This sequence joins TRBV19 and TRBJ2-1; perhaps D is TRBD1 or TRBD2 (6 bases each). Trimming removed 6 bases at V and 4 bases at J, with 13 bases between. The CDR3 runs to 14 residues. Germline V CDR1 and CDR2: LNHDA, SQIVND (reference sequence). CDR3 residues: CASRARGEYNEQFF. The CDR3 DNA follows: TGTGCCAGTAGGGCTAGGGGGGAGTACAATGAGCAGTTCTTC.

The CDR3 reads CASSSGGRVDYGYTF. CDR3 in DNA: TGTGCCAGCAGTTCGGGGGGGCGCGTTGACTATGGCTACACCTTC. J is TRBJ1-2 and V is TRBV28, with a possible D match to TRBD1 (6 bases). Germline CDR1 MDHEN, CDR2 SYDVKM. The CDR3 is 15 residues long. Trimming pared 4 bases from V and 3 bases from J, leaving 15 bases between.

The J gene is TRBJ2-2, the V gene TRBV7-8; 9 nucleotides match TRBD1. Per germline, CDR1 SGHVS and CDR2 FQNEAQ. Trimming took 7 bases from V and 6 from J; bases not matched to a gene: 12. The CDR3 covers 16 residues. CDR3 protein: CASIFRDRDLPGELFF. For the CDR3, the DNA is TGTGCCAGCATCTTCCGGGACAGGGATCTTCCCGGGGAGCTGTTTTTT.

The chain links TRBV6-5 to TRBJ1-4, with 11 positions matching TRBD1. With 1 base clipped from V and 8 bases from J, the junction kept 3 bases outside the gene matches. Looked up from germline, CDR1 is MNHEY and CDR2 is SVGAGI. This CDR3 contains 15 residues. DNA of the CDR3: TGTGCCAGCAGTTACTATGGGACAGGGGGAGAAAAACTGTTTTTT. This translates into CASSYYGTGGEKLFF.

This sequence joins TRBV28 and TRBJ2-3; D remains unclear. V lost 3 bases to trimming and J lost 1 base, with 8 bases between them. This CDR3 contains 14 residues. In germline, CDR1 is MDHEN, CDR2 SYDVKM. CDR3 residues: CASSFVMGTDTQYF. The CDR3 coding sequence is TGTGCCAGCAGTTTCGTAATGGGCACAGATACGCAGTATTTT.

This chain joins TRBV7-3 and TRBJ1-5; D is undetermined. Germline V gene sequence: CDR1 SGHTA, CDR2 FQGTGA. Between the trimmed V and J ends, which lost 2 bases and 0 bases, there was a span of 20 bases. This CDR3 comprises 19 residues. CDR3 nucleotide sequence: TGTGCCAGCAGCTTATCAGCATACGGGCAGGTTGGTAGCAATCAGCCCCAGCATTTT. This sequence encodes CASSLSAYGQVGSNQPQHF. Complete variable domain (other parts from reference TRBV7-3 and TRBJ1-5): GAGVSQTPSNKVTEKGKYVELRCDPISGHTALYWYRQSLGQGPEFLIYFQGTGAADDSGLPNDRFFAVRPEGSVSTLKIQRTERGDSAVYLCASSLSAYGQVGSNQPQHFGDGTRLSIL.